These 14 T cell receptor beta chains were all obtained from the same sample, sequenced in a study of blood T cell repertoires in COVID-19. Measured with immunoSEQ multiplex PCR; TCRdb has only the in-frame clones, and not every one. Of tens of thousands of clones listed, approximately 80% were seen once; the top ten hold roughly 21%. Input material: peripheral blood. Receptors originate from an elderly woman with acute or convalescent COVID-19.

The chain carries TRBV2 and TRBJ2-6, with D perhaps TRBD1 (5 bases). V was cut by 9 bases and J by 2 bases, with 8 bases left in between. CDR1 SNHLY and CDR2 FYNNEI come from the germline V gene. The CDR3 is 13 residues long. The CDR3 sequence is CARTAAGANVLTF. Written as DNA, the CDR3 is TGTGCCAGGACAGCAGCTGGGGCCAACGTCCTGACTTTC.

This clone was detected once. The chain recombines TRBV5-1 with TRBJ2-3; 8 nucleotides agree with TRBD1. Germline V gene sequence: CDR1 SGHRS, CDR2 YFSETQ. The CDR3 spans 15 residues. The ends lost 4 bases at V and 0 bases at J; junction bases unmatched: 4. CDR3 residues: CASSTGTGSTDTQYF. In nucleotides, the CDR3 is TGCGCCAGCAGCACGGGGACAGGCAGCACAGATACGCAGTATTTT.

The chain is built from TRBV6-5 and TRBJ1-4; D is undetermined. Per germline, CDR1 MNHEY and CDR2 SVGAGI. The CDR3 spans 14 residues. V gave up 5 bases and J gave up 2 bases, with 9 bases separating them. The CDR3 coding sequence is TGTGCCAGCAGTACGACTTTGACTAATGAAAAACTGTTTTTT. This encodes CASSTTLTNEKLFF.

This clone is a singleton in its sample. V and J are TRBV7-9 and TRBJ2-7, with D perhaps matching TRBD2 (5 bases). Trimming left V 3 bases short and J 6 bases short, with 12 bases between. The CDR3 is 13 residues long. The germline V gene has CDR1 SEHNR and CDR2 FQNEAQ (reference sequence). The CDR3 DNA follows: TGTGCCAGCAGCTTCCAAGGAGGCGGCGAGCAGTACTTC. Translating gives CASSFQGGGEQYF.

This chain joins TRBV11-2 and TRBJ2-1; a weak D match, TRBD2 (6 bases). The V gene lost 3 bases and the J gene lost 7 bases, with 13 bases spanning the gap. The CDR3 has 14 amino acids. Germline CDR1 and CDR2: SGHAT and FQNNGV. This chain's CDR3 is CASSFKMAGNEQFF. The CDR3 region has the DNA TGTGCCAGCAGCTTCAAGATGGCGGGAAATGAGCAGTTCTTC. The full variable domain, in which reference TRBV11-2 and TRBJ2-1 provide the parts outside the CDR3, is EAGVAQSPRYKIIEKRQSVAFWCNPISGHATLYWYQQILGQGPKLLIQFQNNGVVDDSQLPKDRFSAERLKGVDSTLKIQPAKLEDSAVYLCASSFKMAGNEQFFGPGTRLTVL.

V gene TRBV5-4 combines with J gene TRBJ2-7, with D unclear. The V gene's germline CDR1 is SGHNT and CDR2 YYREEE (reference sequence). The V end lost 5 bases, the J end lost 6 bases, and 12 bases lay between the germline ends. CDR3 length: 12 amino acids. The CDR3: CASSGAEAEQYF. The CDR3 DNA reads TGTGCCAGCAGTGGCGCAGAGGCCGAGCAGTACTTC.

This chain links TRBV18 with TRBJ2-1; TRBD2 agrees at 7 bases. This CDR3 has 15 amino acids. The germline CDR1 and CDR2 sequences are KGHSH and LQKENI. J lost 10 bases, V lost 3 bases, and 12 bases had no gene match. The CDR3 DNA is TGTGCCAGCTCACCGAGCCCGAAGCGGGGTGGGGAGCAGTTCTTC. Translation: CASSPSPKRGGEQFF. Filled out from reference TRBV18 and TRBJ2-1, the complete variable domain reads NAGVMQNPRHLVRRRGQEARLRCSPMKGHSHVYWYRQLPEEGLKFMVYLQKENIIDESGMPKERFSAEFPKEGPSILRIQQVVRGDSAAYFCASSPSPKRGGEQFFGPGTRLTVL.

The gene calls are TRBV19 and TRBJ2-5; D possibly corresponds to TRBD2 (6 bases). CDR3 length: 11 residues. Germline values: CDR1 LNHDA, CDR2 SQIVND (reference sequence). The ends were cut back, 10 bases at V and 5 bases at J, with 11 bases in the middle. CDR3 DNA: TGTGCCACCTCTAGCGCGGAGACCCAGTACTTC. Translation: CATSSAETQYF.

CDR3 sequence reads: CASSPGTGYTDTQYF. The DNA for the CDR3 is TGTGCCAGCAGCCCCGGGACAGGGTATACAGATACGCAGTATTTT. The chain uses TRBV7-7 and TRBJ2-3; 9 nucleotides agree with TRBD1. Per the germline V gene, CDR1 is SSHAT and CDR2 is FNYEAQ (reference sequence). The CDR3 extends over 15 amino acids. Losses at the gene ends were 5 bases for V and 3 bases for J; bases not matched to a gene: 6.

With regard to this clone: Mismatch with germline at one junction end may stem from a read error. V gene TRBV6-4 combines with J gene TRBJ2-5, with 10 bases aligning to TRBD2. Germline V gene data show CDR1 as MRHNA and CDR2 as SNTAGT. This CDR3 is 15 amino acids long. The CDR3 is CASSDKREGQQTQYF. The CDR3 DNA reads as TGTGCCAGCAGTGATAAGCGGGAGGGCCAACAGACCCAGTACTTC.

The rearrangement joins TRBV7-2 to TRBJ2-7; D remains unclear. V dropped 1 base and J dropped 2 bases, with 6 bases sitting between them. This CDR3 has 13 amino acids. In germline, CDR1 is SGHTA, CDR2 FQGNSA. The CDR3 DNA follows: TGTGCCAGCAGCTTAGGAGGCCCCTACGAGCAGTACTTC. It yields the protein CASSLGGPYEQYF.

There are a few counts of this clone. V gene TRBV7-9 combines with J gene TRBJ2-7; TRBD1 is a possible D gene (6 bases). This CDR3 is 13 amino acids long. Trimming cost V 7 bases and J 2 bases, with 12 bases left between them. Looked up from germline, CDR1 is SEHNR and CDR2 is FQNEAQ (reference sequence). The CDR3 loop reads CASNPDRTYEQYF. The CDR3 region has the DNA TGTGCCAGCAACCCGGACAGAACCTACGAGCAGTACTTC.

The V call is TRBV4-1, the J call TRBJ2-2, with 7 bases identical to TRBD1. Per the germline V gene, CDR1 is MGHRA and CDR2 is YSYEKL. The CDR3 sequence is 16 residues long. V trimming: 2 bases; J trimming: 4 bases; junction bases outside the gene matches: 7. The CDR3 protein is CASSQFRGQGTGELFF. For the CDR3, the DNA is TGCGCCAGCAGCCAATTTAGGGGGCAAGGCACCGGGGAGCTGTTTTTT.

This chain connects TRBV15 to TRBJ2-5; D might be TRBD2 (6 bases). Germline values: CDR1 LNHNV, CDR2 YYDKDF (reference sequence). The CDR3 loop spans 16 amino acids. Trimming stripped 1 base from V and 4 bases from J, with 16 bases between. DNA of the CDR3: TGTGCCACCAGCAGAGTTGGCGGGACGGTCGGAGAGACCCAGTACTTC. Translation: CATSRVGGTVGETQYF. The full variable domain, completed using reference TRBV15 and TRBJ2-5, is DAMVIQNPRYQVTQFGKPVTLSCSQTLNHNVMYWYQQKSSQAPKLLFHYYDKDFNNEADTPDNFQSRRPNTSFCFLDIRSPGLGDTAMYLCATSRVGGTVGETQYFGPGTRLLVL.